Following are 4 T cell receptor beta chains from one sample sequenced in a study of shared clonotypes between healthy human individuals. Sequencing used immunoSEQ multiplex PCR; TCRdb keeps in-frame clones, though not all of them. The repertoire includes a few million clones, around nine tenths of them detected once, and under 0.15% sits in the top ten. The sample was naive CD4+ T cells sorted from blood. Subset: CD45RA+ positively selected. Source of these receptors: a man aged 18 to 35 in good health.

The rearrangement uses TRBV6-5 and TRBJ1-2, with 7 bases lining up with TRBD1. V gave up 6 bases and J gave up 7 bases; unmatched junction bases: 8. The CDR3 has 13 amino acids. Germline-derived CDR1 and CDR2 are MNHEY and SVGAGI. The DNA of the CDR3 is TGTGCCAGCAGCCCCGGGACAGCCGGTGGCTACACCTTC. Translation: CASSPGTAGGYTF.

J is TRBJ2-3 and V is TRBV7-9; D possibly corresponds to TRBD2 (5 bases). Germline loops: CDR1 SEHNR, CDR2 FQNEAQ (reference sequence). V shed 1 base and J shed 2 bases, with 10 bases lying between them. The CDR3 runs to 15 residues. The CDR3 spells CASSLVERSTDTQYF. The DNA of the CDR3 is TGTGCCAGCAGCTTAGTGGAGCGGTCCACAGATACGCAGTATTTT. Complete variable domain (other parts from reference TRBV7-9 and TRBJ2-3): DTGVSQNPRHKITKRGQNVTFRCDPISEHNRLYWYRQTLGQGPEFLTYFQNEAQLEKSRLLSDRFSAERPKGSFSTLEIQRTEQGDSAMYLCASSLVERSTDTQYFGPGTRLTVL.

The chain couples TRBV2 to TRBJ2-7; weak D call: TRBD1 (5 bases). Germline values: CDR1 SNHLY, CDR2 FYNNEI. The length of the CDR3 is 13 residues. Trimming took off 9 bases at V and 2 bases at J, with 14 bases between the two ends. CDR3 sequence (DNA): TGTGCCAGTTCTATCCAGGGCGCCTACGAGCAGTACTTC. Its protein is CASSIQGAYEQYF.

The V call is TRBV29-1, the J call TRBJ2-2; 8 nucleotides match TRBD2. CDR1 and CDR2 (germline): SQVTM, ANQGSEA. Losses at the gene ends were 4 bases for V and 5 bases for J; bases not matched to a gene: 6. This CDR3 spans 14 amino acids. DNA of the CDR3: TGCAGCGTTGTTAGAAGCGGGGGAACCGGGGAGCTGTTTTTT. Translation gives CSVVRSGGTGELFF.